This passage covers 6 T cell receptor beta chains from one sample sequenced in a study of blood T cell repertoires in COVID-19. Profiling relied on immunoSEQ multiplex PCR, and the TCRdb table lists in-frame clones only, not all of them. In the table there are around 37,000 clones, around 87% of which are singletons. Sequencing was carried out using peripheral blood. These receptors all come from a man aged 55-75 years with acute or convalescent COVID-19.

This clone has a handful of counts. The chain couples TRBV28 to TRBJ1-5; D not certain. Trimming pared 1 base from V and 9 bases from J, leaving 13 bases between. The V gene's germline CDR1 is MDHEN and CDR2 SYDVKM. This CDR3 is 14 amino acids long. Here the CDR3 DNA reads TGTGCCAGCAGTTTATACACCTCGGGTATGCCCCAGCATTTT. Encoded protein: CASSLYTSGMPQHF.

The J gene is TRBJ1-4, the V gene TRBV5-1; 7 bases are shared with TRBD1. Germline V gene sequence: CDR1 SGHRS, CDR2 YFSETQ. V gave up 0 bases and J gave up 1 base; unmatched junction bases: 3. The CDR3 runs 16 residues. CDR3 sequence: CASSLAGQITNEKLFF. Here the CDR3 DNA reads TGCGCCAGCAGCTTGGCGGGACAGATAACTAATGAAAAACTGTTTTTT.

This sequence joins TRBV5-1 and TRBJ2-7; no reliable D call. Trimming cost V 1 base and J 2 bases, with 4 bases left between them. Germline assignment: CDR1 SGHRS and CDR2 YFSETQ. The CDR3 runs 12 residues. The CDR3 region is CASSLTTYEQYF. CDR3 DNA: TGCGCCAGCAGCTTGACTACCTACGAGCAGTACTTC. Full variable domain (missing parts from reference TRBV5-1 and TRBJ2-7): KAGVTQTPRYLIKTRGQQVTLSCSPISGHRSVSWYQQTPGQGLQFLFEYFSETQRNKGNFPGRFSGRQFSNSRSEMNVSTLELGDSALYLCASSLTTYEQYFGPGTRLTVT.

This chain's CDR3 is CASSNPGQSLVLTF. CDR3 DNA sequence: TGTGCCAGCAGCAATCCGGGACAGTCTCTCGTCCTGACTTTC. The chain has TRBV7-9 and TRBJ2-6, with 7 bases fitting TRBD1. From germline, CDR1 is SEHNR and CDR2 FQNEAQ (reference sequence). CDR3 length: 14 residues. Losses at the gene ends were 5 bases for V and 12 bases for J; bases not matched to a gene: 10. Drawing the rest from reference TRBV7-9 and TRBJ2-6, the complete variable domain is DTGVSQNPRHKITKRGQNVTFRCDPISEHNRLYWYRQTLGQGPEFLTYFQNEAQLEKSRLLSDRFSAERPKGSFSTLEIQRTEQGDSAMYLCASSNPGQSLVLTFGAGSRLTVL.

This chain joins TRBV10-3 and TRBJ2-5; 7 bases line up with TRBD1. The CDR3 is 16 amino acids. Per the germline V gene, CDR1 is ENHRY and CDR2 is SYGVKD. Trimming at V came to 3 bases and at J to 1 base, leaving 8 bases not matched to a gene. CDR3 coding DNA: TGTGCCATCAGTGAACCCGGACAGGCGGCCCAAGAGACCCAGTACTTC. Its protein is CAISEPGQAAQETQYF.

The chain recombines TRBV3-1 (or the pseudogene TRBV3-2) with TRBJ1-5, with TRBD1 identical over 7 bases. The V gene end was trimmed by 3 bases and the J gene end by 2 bases; junction bases not matched to a gene: 13. The CDR3 loop spans 18 amino acids. Germline V gene data show CDR1 as LGHDT and CDR2 as YNNKEL (reference sequence). Here the CDR3 reads CASSQEHYRGSGNQPQHF. DNA of the CDR3: TGTGCCAGCAGCCAGGAACACTACAGGGGCAGCGGCAATCAGCCCCAGCATTTT.